This entry describes one T cell receptor beta chain. Its specificity is not known. Buffy coats from healthy blood donors served as controls. Clones were sequenced by immunoSEQ multiplex PCR, and TCRdb holds only the in-frame ones, with some missing. This table has approximately 30,000 clones, roughly four fifths appearing once. The entry originates in a study of STAT5B mutations in CD4+ large granular lymphocyte leukemia. The study, taken as a whole, reports: TRBV06-family usage was enriched in top patient clones (8/27) versus controls (2/35).

This CDR3 region has 14 residues. V was cut by 3 bases and J by 5 bases, with 14 bases left in between. Looked up from germline, CDR1 is MDHEN and CDR2 is SYDVKM. The chain employs TRBV28 and TRBJ2-7; D unclear. This clonotype was obtained from a human donor in good health. Sequencing used CD4+ T cells from blood buffy coats. CDR3 bases: TGTGCCAGCAGTTTGCGACTGCTCTCGCACGAGCAGTACTTC. Translating gives CASSLRLLSHEQYF.